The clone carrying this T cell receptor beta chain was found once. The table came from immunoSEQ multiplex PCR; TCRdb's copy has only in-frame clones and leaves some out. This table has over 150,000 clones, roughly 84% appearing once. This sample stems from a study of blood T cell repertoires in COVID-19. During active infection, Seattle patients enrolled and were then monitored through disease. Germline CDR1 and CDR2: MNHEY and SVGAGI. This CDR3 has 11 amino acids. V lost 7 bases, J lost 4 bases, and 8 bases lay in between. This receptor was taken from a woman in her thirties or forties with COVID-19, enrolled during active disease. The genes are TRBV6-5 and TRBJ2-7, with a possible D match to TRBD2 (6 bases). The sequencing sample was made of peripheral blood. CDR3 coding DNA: TGTGCCAGCACCGGGACTTACGAGCAGTACTTC. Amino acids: CASTGTYEQYF.